These 20 T cell receptor beta chains were all obtained from the same sample, sequenced in a study of T cells in Graves' hyperthyroidism and ophthalmopathy. Template material for amplifying TCR beta CDR3 regions consisted of RNA transcripts. The TCR CDR3 first-round RT-PCR relied on the HTBI primer set. TCRdb ran MiXCR on the multiplex PCR reads and lists one entry per CDR3 protein. The sample includes approximately 690,000 distinct CDR3 sequences, approximately 15% of them seen just once. Sequenced input: blood. Receptors originate from a woman between 50 and 59 years old with Graves' ophthalmopathy.

This clonotype was seen a handful of times. The CDR3 bases are TGCGCCAGCAGCCAAGCGGTCGGAGCGGGAGGGCCTAATTTCTACGAGCAGTACTTC. This gives the protein CASSQAVGAGGPNFYEQYF. The chain links TRBV4-3 to TRBJ2-7; 10 nucleotides match TRBD2. This CDR3 spans 19 amino acids. CDR1 is LGHNA and CDR2 is YSLEER in the germline V gene. With 1 base clipped from V and 3 bases from J, the junction kept 15 bases outside the gene matches.

This clonotype was picked up a small number of times. The V call is TRBV5-4, the J call TRBJ2-1; 7 nucleotides align to TRBD2. Per germline, CDR1 SGHNT and CDR2 YYREEE (reference sequence). CDR3 length: 16 amino acids. Trimming cost V 4 bases and J 6 bases; bases outside gene matches: 13. The CDR3 region has the DNA TGTGCCAGCAGCCCCTCGACTAGCCGGACGAGCAATGAGCAGTTCTTC. Amino acids: CASSPSTSRTSNEQFF.

The gene calls are TRBV28 and TRBJ2-1; a possible D gene is TRBD2 (7 bases). Germline V gives CDR1 MDHEN, CDR2 SYDVKM. V was cut by 6 bases and J by 5 bases, with 17 bases left in between. The CDR3 is 15 amino acids. The chain's CDR3 is CASSTRGRGHNEQFF. In DNA form, the CDR3 reads TGTGCCAGCAGCACCCGAGGGCGGGGGCACAATGAGCAGTTCTTC.

This clonotype has at least ten counts. J is TRBJ1-5 and V is TRBV3-1; D gene unclear. CDR3 length: 14 residues. Trimming left V 1 base short and J 7 bases short, with 11 bases between. Germline V CDR1 and CDR2: LGHDT, YNNKEL (reference sequence). This CDR3 reads CASSQGGFGQPQHF. CDR3 bases: TGTGCCAGCAGCCAAGGTGGCTTTGGGCAGCCCCAGCATTTT.

Turning to this clonotype: With a much larger clone just one base away, this may be a read error. The chain employs TRBV12-3 or TRBV12-4 and TRBJ2-1; no reliable D call. V gave up 3 bases and J gave up 4 bases, with 13 bases separating them. CDR3 size: 15 residues. DNA for the CDR3: TGTGCCAGCAGTTTTCCACCTTCGGGTTACAATGAGCAGTTCTTC. Amino acids: CASSFPPSGYNEQFF.

This clonotype has at least ten counts. V gene TRBV11-2 combines with J gene TRBJ2-5; 7 positions match TRBD2. Losses at the gene ends were 0 bases for V and 5 bases for J; bases not matched to a gene: 15. Germline CDR1 reads SGHAT; CDR2 reads FQNNGV. The CDR3 spans 18 residues. The CDR3, as DNA: TGTGCCAGCAGCTTAGACCGGGACTCTGGCGGGAGTTGGGAGACCCAGTACTTC. It encodes CASSLDRDSGGSWETQYF. The full variable domain, rest sourced from reference TRBV11-2 and TRBJ2-5, is EAGVAQSPRYKIIEKRQSVAFWCNPISGHATLYWYQQILGQGPKLLIQFQNNGVVDDSQLPKDRFSAERLKGVDSTLKIQPAKLEDSAVYLCASSLDRDSGGSWETQYFGPGTRLLVL.

This clonotype occurred many times. The chain has TRBV27 and TRBJ2-5, with TRBD2 matching over 12 bases. The germline gives CDR1 MNHEY, CDR2 SMNVEV (reference sequence). The CDR3 has 14 amino acids. The V and J ends lost 5 bases and 3 bases, in that order; junction bases with no gene match: 1. The CDR3 DNA sequence: TGTGCCAGCAGTGGACTAGCGGGAAAAGAGACCCAGTACTTC. Amino acid sequence: CASSGLAGKETQYF.

This clonotype was seen ten or more times. The chain employs TRBV6-2 or TRBV6-3 and TRBJ1-5; TRBD1 is a possible D gene (5 bases). The V end was cut by 6 bases, the J end by 4 bases, with 16 bases between. This CDR3 is built from 15 residues. In germline, CDR1 is MNHEY, CDR2 SVGEGT. This chain's CDR3 is CASSSRVSGNQPQHF. The CDR3 DNA sequence: TGTGCCAGCAGCTCCAGGGTGAGTGGTAATCAGCCCCAGCATTTT.

The gene calls are TRBV12-3 or TRBV12-4 and TRBJ2-7; a possible D gene is TRBD1 (5 bases). V was shortened by 3 bases and J by 5 bases, with 8 bases between the two germline ends. This CDR3 is 12 amino acids long. The CDR3 reads CASSFGRDEQYF. CDR3 nucleotides: TGTGCCAGCAGTTTCGGCAGGGACGAGCAGTACTTC.

This chain links TRBV24-1 with TRBJ2-2; the match to TRBD2 covers 7 bases. The V gene end was trimmed by 5 bases and the J gene end by 3 bases; junction bases not matched to a gene: 8. In germline, CDR1 is KGHDR, CDR2 SFDVKD. The length of the CDR3 is 16 residues. The CDR3 spells CATSAPTSSYTGELFF. The DNA of the CDR3 is TGTGCCACCAGTGCTCCGACTAGCAGCTACACCGGGGAGCTGTTTTTT.

This clonotype was seen many times. The chain recombines TRBV6-2 or TRBV6-3 with TRBJ2-1; D is possibly TRBD1 (6 bases). Germline loops: CDR1 MNHEY, CDR2 SVGEGT. The CDR3 is made up of 15 amino acids. Trimming cost V 2 bases and J 0 bases, with 8 bases left between them. This chain's CDR3 is CASSYRGSSYNEQFF. The CDR3 coding sequence is TGTGCCAGCAGTTACAGGGGGAGCTCCTACAATGAGCAGTTCTTC.

This rearrangement joins TRBV30 to TRBJ1-3; possibly TRBD1 for D (6 bases). CDR1 GTSNPN and CDR2 SVGIG come from the germline V gene (reference sequence). The V end lost 8 bases, the J end lost 2 bases, and 13 bases lay between the germline ends. The CDR3 has 13 amino acids. CDR3 residues: CAKGQPPGNTIYF. The CDR3 region has the DNA TGTGCCAAAGGACAGCCTCCTGGAAACACCATATATTTT.

This clonotype was seen a few times. The V and J genes are TRBV5-5 and TRBJ1-6; no definite D call. The CDR3 extends over 14 amino acids. The V end was cut by 4 bases, the J end by 7 bases, with 12 bases between. The germline V gene encodes CDR1 SGHKS and CDR2 YYEKEE (reference sequence). Here the CDR3 reads CASSPNGKNSPLHF. The DNA for the CDR3 is TGTGCCAGCAGCCCCAACGGTAAGAATTCACCCCTCCACTTT.

This clonotype occurred many times. This chain uses TRBV7-2 with TRBJ1-2; a weak D match, TRBD1 (5 bases). The CDR3 runs to 17 residues. V was trimmed by 4 bases and J by 8 bases, leaving 26 bases between them. Germline CDR1 reads SGHTA; CDR2 reads FQGNSA. CDR3 sequence: CASSSTGGGTPIGGYTF. CDR3 sequence (DNA): TGTGCCAGCAGCTCCACTGGGGGGGGGACTCCTATTGGGGGCTACACCTTC.

The rearrangement uses TRBV6-2 or TRBV6-3 and TRBJ2-6; TRBD1 agrees at 8 bases. J was trimmed by 1 base and V by 5 bases; bases with no gene match: 13. From germline, CDR1 is MNHEY and CDR2 SVGEGT. This CDR3 region has 19 residues. CDR3 in amino acids: CASSPPGQGRRSGANVLTF. Written as DNA, the CDR3 is TGTGCCAGCAGTCCCCCCGGACAGGGACGACGGTCTGGGGCCAACGTCCTGACTTTC.

In this sample, this clonotype turned up a few times. The chain has TRBV20-1 and TRBJ1-4; D is possibly TRBD1 (5 bases). CDR1 is DFQATT and CDR2 is SNEGSKA in the germline V gene (reference sequence). This CDR3 has 15 amino acids. V lost 0 bases and J lost 4, with 12 bases in between. This chain's CDR3 is CSARDRRQNNEKLFF. The CDR3 DNA reads as TGCAGTGCTAGAGATCGCCGACAGAATAATGAAAAACTGTTTTTT.

This clonotype was seen ten or more times. The gene calls are TRBV12-5 and TRBJ1-2; 8 nucleotides match TRBD1. The CDR3 has 14 amino acids. Losses at the gene ends were 2 bases for V and 4 bases for J; bases not matched to a gene: 3. Germline V gene lookup returns CDR1 LGHNT and CDR2 FRNRAP. The CDR3 loop is CASGLLGQAYGYTF. CDR3 nucleotide sequence: TGTGCTAGTGGTTTGTTGGGACAGGCCTATGGCTACACCTTC.

This clonotype occurred many times. The rearrangement links TRBV11-2 to TRBJ2-1, with TRBD2 identical over 9 bases. The CDR3 is made up of 16 amino acids. Unmatched junction bases numbered 7, after V lost 5 bases and J lost 2 bases. Germline assignment: CDR1 SGHAT and CDR2 FQNNGV. In DNA form, the CDR3 reads TGTGCCAGCAGCGCTAGACTAGCGGAGACCTACAATGAGCAGTTCTTC. It translates to CASSARLAETYNEQFF.

In its sample, this clonotype was seen many times. This chain connects TRBV7-9 to TRBJ2-1, with D unresolved. This CDR3 contains 17 residues. Trimming removed 5 bases from V and 0 bases from J, with 17 bases in between. The germline V gene has CDR1 SEHNR and CDR2 FQNEAQ (reference sequence). In DNA, the CDR3 is TGTGCCAGCAGCAAAGATGGGTCCATGAGCTCCTACAATGAGCAGTTCTTC. The encoded protein is CASSKDGSMSSYNEQFF.

In its sample, this clonotype was seen many times. J is TRBJ1-1 and V is TRBV11-3; D is uncertain. Trimming cost V 2 bases and J 5 bases, with 6 bases left between them. This CDR3 contains 12 residues. Germline loops: CDR1 SGHNT, CDR2 YENEEA. CDR3 residues: CASSLFPTEAFF. CDR3 nucleotides: TGTGCCAGCAGCTTATTTCCGACTGAAGCTTTCTTT.